This T cell receptor (beta chain) was profiled in a study of blood T cells in healthy people across ages. This clonotype was found many times. The antigen is unknown. General study findings and limits: Possibly confounding the expanded clonotype changes was the fact that donor CMV status was unknown.

The use of a sample-barcoded 5' primer and a J-beta primer mix characterized a second PCR of about 7 to 12 cycles. Every sample gave at least 2.5 million paired-end reads containing CDR3. TCRdb called the 5' RACE reads again in MiXCR, with one record for every CDR3 protein. Of about 720,000 distinct CDR3 sequences in the sample, 20% to 25% are singletons; the top ten hold approximately 3.7%. The J segment lost 8 bases and the V segment lost 1 base, leaving 11 bases of the junction unmatched. Germline lookup yields CDR1 MGHDK and CDR2 SYGVNS. This CDR3 has 18 amino acids. Another study also made use of these data, one on T cells of mothers and their children. As that study records: Thymic selection molds TCR recombination output in a comparable way in related and unrelated pairs.

The chain joins TRBV25-1 to TRBJ2-1, with TRBD2 matching over 13 bases. The sequence was collected from a boy between 10 and 17 years old in good health. Sequenced sample: blood. CDR3 amino acids: CASSELAELAGGLDEQFF. CDR3 in DNA: TGTGCCAGCAGTGAATTGGCCGAACTAGCGGGAGGGTTGGATGAGCAGTTCTTC.